A selection of T cell receptor beta chains follows, all from one sample in a study of cytotoxic CD8 clonotypes in ibrutinib-treated CLL. TCRdb's copy holds only in-frame clones and misses some; the assay was immunoSEQ multiplex PCR. The sample has about 50,000 clones, around 52% seen once; the top ten hold approximately 30%. The sequencing used PBMCs, collected after 24 months of ibrutinib treatment. Receptors were obtained from a human donor with chronic lymphocytic leukemia. CDR3s include the opening cysteine and the closing phenylalanine or tryptophan. D genes are given only for firm matches. Only part of the rows carry a size: once, few, many, or a class if the clone is expanded.

size	V	D	J	DNA	CDR3
few	TRBV20-1	-	TRBJ1-3	TGCAGTGCTCGGGGGGGAAACACCATATATTTT	CSARGGNTIYF
-	TRBV29-1	TRBD1	TRBJ2-7	TGCAGCGCAGGACAGGGAACCTACGAGCAGTACTTC	CSAGQGTYEQYF
-	TRBV2	-	TRBJ2-2	TGTGCCAGCAGTTACAGGAACACCGGGGAGCTGTTTTTT	CASSYRNTGELFF
few	TRBV12-2	-	TRBJ2-7	TGTGCAAGTCGCTACAGGCAAAGCTCCTACGAGCAGTACTTC	CASRYRQSSYEQYF
few	TRBV6-5	-	TRBJ1-4	TGTGCCAGCAGATACGGACAGACAACTAATGAAAAACTGTTTTTT	CASRYGQTTNEKLFF
-	TRBV2	TRBD1	TRBJ2-7	TGTGCCAGCAGTGAAGGCAGGGGGCAGGGGCAGTACTTC	CASSEGRGQGQYF
-	TRBV6-1	TRBD2	TRBJ2-3	TGTGCCAGCAAGGAGCGGGGGAGGACAGATACGCAGTATTTT	CASKERGRTDTQYF
-	TRBV11-2	TRBD2	TRBJ2-1	TGTGCCAGCAGCTTACCCTTGGATCCCACTAGCGGGGGGGATGAGCAGTTCTTC	CASSLPLDPTSGGDEQFF
few	TRBV14	-	TRBJ2-7	TGTGCCAGCAGCCAGGGCCTCGAGCAGTACTTC	CASSQGLEQYF
-	TRBV27	-	TRBJ2-5	TGTGCCAGCAGCTTCACGGGATCCGTCAGTGAGACCCAGTACTTC	CASSFTGSVSETQYF
many	TRBV5-4	-	TRBJ2-1	TGTGCCAGCAGCACTCCCCAATACAATGAGCAGTTCTTC	CASSTPQYNEQFF
-	TRBV11-2	TRBD2	TRBJ2-1	TGTGCCAGCAGCTTATGGGCTAGCGGGGGATACAATGAGCAGTTCTTC	CASSLWASGGYNEQFF
-	TRBV5-1	TRBD1	TRBJ1-2	TGCGCCAGCAGCTTGGTAGGGTACCCGGGACAGGGGCCTTCTTGGGGCTATGGCTACACCTTC	CASSLVGYPGQGPSWGYGYTF
few	TRBV18	-	TRBJ1-4	TGTGCCAGCTCGCCCCAAAAAGGGGGTACTAATGAAAAACTGTTTTTT	CASSPQKGGTNEKLFF
-	TRBV27	-	TRBJ1-1	TGTGCCAGCAGTCTACACCCACAGGGTACTGAAGCTTTCTTT	CASSLHPQGTEAFF
-	TRBV7-8	-	TRBJ1-2	TGTGCCAGCAGCCCAATTGGCTATGGCTACACCTTC	CASSPIGYGYTF
-	TRBV6-1	TRBD1	TRBJ1-6	TGTGCCAGCAACACAGGGGGTTTGTATTCACCCCTCCACTTT	CASNTGGLYSPLHF